This TCR beta chain was captured in a study of blood T cell repertoires in COVID-19 (dated by TCRdb to the early 2020s). Background on the whole study: Samples covering the acute and convalescent phases of COVID-19 were provided by collaborators in the United States, Italy and Spain. The material from the prospective study consisted of cDNA or gDNA derived from T cells, B-cell-depleted T cells, or PBMCs. Deeply sampled blood TCRbeta repertoires from subjects exposed to, actively infected with, or recovered from COVID-19 were included in the dataset. The repertoires were made available in a free public database intended to serve as a resource for research on the immune response to SARS-CoV-2. The samples were drawn from two sources: the first 160 participants of the ongoing ImmuneRACE study, and about 1,300 subjects contributed by 6 global collaborators. A de-identified subject ID, COVID-19 status, age in years and sex were almost always included in the sample metadata. HLA class I and class II types, where available, came from metadata supplied by the sample provider rather than from assay-based typing.

What the authors observed across the whole study: How much clinical and demographic metadata was included differed by source and by participant, and the metadata was provided uncurated.

One collaborating source in Seattle enrolled patients during active infection and followed them longitudinally through the course of disease. Each collaborating institution followed its own protocols to collect whole blood in K2EDTA tubes. For TCRbeta analysis, collaborator samples were shipped as frozen whole blood, as isolated PBMCs, or as DNA extracted from either sample type. Of note for this clone: Its antigen is unknown. No base-level quality is on record; no much larger clone is a single base apart.

TCRbeta CDR3 regions were amplified from genomic DNA using the immunoSEQ Assay, a bias-controlled multiplex PCR. The paper's data handling went like this. Within the assay, amplification of reference gene primers was used to estimate how many nucleated cells each sample contained. To quantify the absolute abundance of each unique TCRbeta CDR3 rearrangement, sequence reads were collapsed and filtered. Productive Simpson clonality was computed per sample as the square root of Simpson's diversity index over productive rearrangements. TCRdb limited this immuneACCESS table to in-frame rearrangements with V and J called. A share of clones is missing; checked studies link under half to unresolved V genes, and the rest is unexplained. V and J calls and clone size follow that table, whereas D and trimming were derived from the DNA. Recorded for this sample are a few hundred thousand clones; approximately 85% of them occurred a single time. The ten largest clones take up under 2.5% of the sample.

Based on the germline V gene (reference sequence), the CDR1 and CDR2 sequences are SEHNR and FQNEAQ. Trimming removed 2 bases from V and 3 bases from J, leaving 17 bases between the germline ends. The CDR3 runs 16 amino acids, cysteine and phenylalanine included. Only the CDR3 DNA stays, 48 bases, in frame from base 1. This receptor was identified in a woman aged 65 to 85 with COVID-19, enrolled during active disease. This chain joins TRBV7-9 to TRBJ2-7, with TRBD1 perhaps the D gene, on 6 matching bases. Source material: peripheral blood. The CDR3 sequence is CASSLPEQGSVYEQYF. The DNA sequence is as follows: TGTGCCAGCAGCTTACCAGAACAGGGTTCGGTCTACGAGCAGTACTTC. Supplemented by the reference TRBV7-9 and TRBJ2-7 proteins around the CDR3, the complete variable domain is DTGVSQNPRHKITKRGQNVTFRCDPISEHNRLYWYRQTLGQGPEFLTYFQNEAQLEKSRLLSDRFSAERPKGSFSTLEIQRTEQGDSAMYLCASSLPEQGSVYEQYFGPGTRLTVT.